The entry that follows covers one T cell receptor beta chain sequence. This sample was taken from a study of blood T cell repertoires in COVID-19. Study as a whole: There were acute and convalescent COVID-19 samples, and they came from the United States, Italy and Spain. T cells, B-cell-depleted T cells, or PBMCs supplied cDNA or gDNA.

In germline, CDR1 is SGHDT, CDR2 YYEEEE. Trimming left V 2 bases short and J 0 bases short, with 5 bases between. CDR3 size: 13 residues. In the original processing: Estimation of nucleated cell counts was performed using reference gene primer amplification. The data were produced by immunoSEQ multiplex PCR, yet TCRdb's version contains in-frame clones alone and is incomplete. V, J and clone size derive from that table, while D and trimming were established from the DNA sequence. The sample contains about 67,000 clones, roughly 89% of which appear only once. The clonotype was recovered from a woman of 80 years or more with acute or convalescent COVID-19. This chain links TRBV5-6 with TRBJ1-2; D remains ambiguous. Material for sequencing was peripheral blood. CDR3 sequence: CASSLDSNYGYTF. CDR3 bases: TGTGCCAGCAGCTTAGACTCTAACTATGGCTACACCTTC.